This T cell receptor (beta chain) was identified in a study of cytomegalovirus exposure and HLA in healthy donors (dated 2017 in TCRdb). With respect to the entire study: An earlier analysis of several hundred of the donors reported approximately 300 Gb of sequence data and 117 million unique TCR beta sequences from around 200 million T cells. A separate validation cohort of over 95 different subjects was used in addition to the 666-subject first cohort. In the later analysis, no new phenotypic data were used to find candidate immune exposures; instead, reliance was placed on TCR beta sequences and their occurrence across donors. An earlier analysis of some 600 of the donors applied high-throughput TCR beta sequencing to assess whether each TCR beta V gene segment acted as functional or pseudogenic. In a later analysis, previously published TCR beta repertoires from 666 donors were re-analyzed and high-resolution HLA genotyping was added so that TCR occurrence patterns could be studied. Roughly five DR-DQ haplotypes were handled as single units for association and clustering because linkage in the cohort was strong. HLA typing covered class I and class II loci at four-digit resolution. The study was designed to test whether signatures of past pathogen exposure could be identified by cataloging public T cell receptors. All discovery cohort repertoires had been generated on a single sequencing platform. Of the roughly 400 genotyped donors, approximately 80% were placed in the genetic ancestry cluster associated with self-reported Caucasian donors. The study profiled the T cell repertoires of about 640 subjects by immunosequencing and related them to cytomegalovirus serostatus. Among almost 400 genotyped donors of the cohort, an average of about 240,000 unique TCR beta nucleotide sequences were sequenced per donor, about a sixth of them non-productive. Alongside the repertoire data, information on donor age, sex, ethnicity and CMV serostatus was compiled. The number of typed donors differed by locus: about 620-630 for A, B, C, DRB1 and DQB1; 522 for DQA1; approximately 600 for DPA1; and about 470 for DPB1. High-throughput TCR immunosequencing, statistical association of individual TCRs with disease status, and machine learning were combined to predict cytomegalovirus infection status. Approximately 300 gigabases of sequencing data and tens of millions of unique TCR sequences were included in an early release covering roughly 600 HLA-typed donors. A later genetic analysis used genome-wide SNP genotypes for about 65% of the roughly 700 donors, treating that subset as a discovery cohort.

Receptor amplification or capture employed the immunoSEQ multiplex PCR assay. A mixture of 60 forward primers for TCR Vbeta segments and 13 reverse primers for TCR Jbeta segments was used in the multiplex PCR. Amplification of the CDR3 region of rearranged TCR beta genes was performed with a multiplex PCR assay on genomic DNA. The Illumina HiSeq System was used to sequence the amplified TCR beta libraries as 87-base-pair reads. Per the authors' processing: In a later analysis, tens of millions of unique TCR beta chains were counted across the approximately 640 repertoires, and around 10 million of these chains were shared by at least two donors. Raw reads were error-corrected and collapsed into unique sequences by a nearest-neighbor algorithm in which closely related sequences were merged to remove PCR and sequencing errors. Alignment of CDR3 sequences to IMGT reference sequences was used to assign V, D and J gene segments. For a sequence to be retained, a match of at least six nucleotides was required to both a V gene segment and a J gene segment. Rearrangements were called productive when the CDR3 lacked stop codons and stayed in frame with V and J; all others were non-productive. Following IMGT convention, CDR3 was defined as the stretch from the second conserved V-encoded cysteine up to the conserved J-encoded phenylalanine. The earlier analysis of some 600 of the donors excluded sequences that lacked an unambiguous match to a single V gene segment. In an earlier analysis of 587 of the donors, V segments were called functional above 56.7% productive rearrangements and were called segregating when the between-donor standard deviation exceeded 5%. A statistical classification framework was built for diagnosing cytomegalovirus status from the catalog of TCR beta chain sequences. In a later analysis, V and J genes were assigned by comparing TCR nucleotide sequences against IMGT/GENE-DB human TR gene sequences. The TCRdist pipeline was used in a later analysis to assign CDR3 sequences and most-parsimonious VDJ recombination scenarios. In a later analysis, each TCR beta chain was defined by its CDR3 amino acid sequence together with its V-gene family, and reads lacking a unique V-gene family were excluded. To address suspected cross-contamination and a sequencing artifact, a later analysis removed around 600 highly shared, low-generation-probability nucleotide sequences. For each public chain, a later analysis derived a clonal expansion index from normalized ranks of inferred template counts within each repertoire. A later analysis computed generation probabilities with a VDJ recombination model fitted to out-of-frame rearrangements, and checked the results against IGoR. Hypergeometric tests were used in a later analysis to score TCR-TCR, TCR-HLA and TCR-CMV co-occurrence, with a repertoire-size bias correction applied to the TCR pairs. False discovery rates were estimated in a later analysis by permuting HLA or CMV assignments 20 times. A later analysis grouped co-occurring TCRs with DBSCAN, adding TCRdist sequence similarity when clustering within HLA-allele-positive subsets. For co-occurrence clustering, repertoires with fewer than 30,000 or more than 120,000 public chains were excluded, along with 4 to 6 repertoires with anomalous nucleotide sharing. What TCRdb holds here is the immuneACCESS table cut down to in-frame rearrangements. Part of the clones is not present; checked against another copy, under half of the missing clones reflect an unresolved V gene, and the others are unexplained. The D gene and trimming were derived from the DNA, and the V and J assignments and clone size from that table. The sample contains under 200,000 clones, 87% of them found a single time. The ten most abundant clones make up over 0.8% of the sample.

The cohort was made up of 500 to 850 healthy bone marrow donors. All cohort members were sampled while nominally healthy, although unrecorded immune exposures were likely present. The donor tested CMV seronegative, placing the donor among the 350 or so seronegative members of the cohort. Every donor gave a peripheral blood sample, and the peripheral blood mononuclear cells from that sample were used for TCR beta sequencing. Genomic DNA extraction from the blood cell samples was performed with the Qiagen DNeasy Blood Extraction Kit. About this clone: The clone's antigen remains unknown. Qualities for individual bases were not recorded, and no much larger clone is one base off.

The investigation overall reported the following: Only TCR beta chains were sequenced in this cohort, and the absence of alpha or paired-chain data limited detectable features. In an earlier analysis of around 500 of the donors, most TCR beta V segments appeared in productive rearrangements about 90% or about 30% of the time, broadly matching IMGT annotations. In both the original and validation cohorts, the classifier was reported to diagnose cytomegalovirus status with high specificity and sensitivity. A further reported finding was that TCR beta sequences accurately predicted the HLA-A and HLA-B alleles for most subjects in the first cohort. In a later genetic analysis, fewer N-insertions in productive TCRs were reported among donors in an Asian-associated ancestry cluster than the roughly 700-donor mean. Correlated functional status among segregating V segments might reflect linkage disequilibrium, but an unknown experimental factor could not be ruled out. V-gene and J-gene trimming of TCR beta chains was associated with a missense DCLRE1C variant in a later genetic analysis, and the association was replicated in an independent cohort. In a later analysis, HLA-associated TCR beta chains showed more clonal expansion and lower generation probabilities than non-associated chains that were equally common. It was suggested by the authors that the approach could potentially be generalized to other disease states and immunological phenotypes. According to a later analysis, TCR association rates differed among HLA loci, with DRB1 alleles showing the most associated TCRs and HLA-C alleles showing the fewest. The earlier analysis of nearly 600 of the donors excluded 15 to 20 rarely observed V segments, including chromosome 9 orphons, because counts were too low. The study gave a list of more than 150 TCR beta chains associated with cytomegalovirus. The presence/absence analyses assumed that sequencing depth was roughly uniform across donors, and that assumption may not be true. A group of highly shared sequence variants was considered likely to be a technical artifact of the sequencing pipeline. At a false discovery rate of 0.05, a later analysis linked some 18,000 TCR beta sequences to specific HLA alleles. HLA typing was unavailable for some donors at each locus, so association tests used only the typed subset. Across donors, most TCR sequences were observed very rarely, whereas some public TCRs were present in many individuals. In a later analysis, most CMV-associated TCR beta chains were found to appear HLA-restricted, with HLA associations seemingly driven largely by CMV exposure. The only immune exposure information available for the cohort was CMV serostatus. A later analysis reported that several top co-occurrence clusters appeared linked to parvovirus B19, influenza, CMV and Epstein-Barr virus. Assigning TCR associations to individual alleles was difficult when HLA alleles, especially DR and DQ, strongly co-occurred. In vitro tests confirmed that three of the cytomegalovirus-associated TCR beta chains recognize cytomegalovirus antigens. Because the 87-base-pair reads could not distinguish some IMGT-functional V segments, including TRBV6-2 and TRBV6-3, those segments were excluded.

Including cysteine and phenylalanine, the CDR3 has 14 amino acids. CDR3 DNA only is kept here, 42 bases in frame from base 1. Sequences SGHRS (CDR1) and YFSETQ (CDR2) are obtained from the germline V gene. Ends trimmed: V by 4 bases, J by 3 bases; bases unmatched to a gene: 4. This chain is built from TRBV5-1 and TRBJ2-5; 9 of the junction bases match TRBD1. The receptor was derived from a woman in her thirties in good health and CMV-seronegative. Sequencing was performed on PBMCs. Here the CDR3 is given as CASSKQGAEETQYF. DNA sequence: TGCGCCAGCAGCAAACAGGGGGCTGAAGAGACCCAGTACTTC.